This is a list of T cell receptor beta chains from one sample in a study of a mutant IDH1 vaccine in newly diagnosed glioma. Here immunoSEQ multiplex PCR was the method, and the copy in TCRdb shows in-frame clones only, minus some. The sample has about 35,000 clones, 75% to 90% seen once. The sample here was PBMCs, taken from a glioma patient treated with radiotherapy, temozolomide or both. The receptors shown here come from a woman aged 40 to 50 with glioma. Both conserved end residues are part of each CDR3. D genes are given only for firm matches. The size of a clone is reported for some rows only, either as once, few or many, or as a class for expanded clones.

>TRBV20-1|NA|NA|TRBJ1-2
CSAGWGYGYTF
TGCAGTGCTGGGTGGGGCTATGGCTACACCTTC
>TRBV4-1|NA|NA|TRBJ1-5
CASSQEPDSDQPQHF
TGCGCCAGCAGCCAAGAACCCGATAGCGATCAGCCCCAGCATTTT
>TRBV2|TRBD1|NA|TRBJ2-7
CASAWTGGGDEQYF
TGTGCCAGCGCTTGGACAGGGGGCGGGGACGAGCAGTACTTC
>TRBV6-5|TRBD2|NA|TRBJ2-7
CASSPRGGSSYEQYF
TGTGCCAGCAGCCCGAGGGGAGGGAGTTCCTACGAGCAGTACTTC
>TRBV30|NA|NA|TRBJ2-5
CAWSVSDQETQYF
TGTGCCTGGAGTGTATCGGACCAAGAGACCCAGTACTTC
>TRBV29-1|NA|NA|TRBJ1-2
CTFTRAGIAGYTF
TGCACTTTCACCCGGGCGGGGATTGCTGGCTACACCTTC
>TRBV30|NA|NA|TRBJ2-3
CAWRLDTQYF
TGTGCCTGGAGATTAGATACGCAGTATTTT
>TRBV4-2|NA|NA|TRBJ1-6
CASSQEEPASYNSPLHF
TGTGCCAGCAGCCAAGAAGAGCCGGCCTCCTATAATTCACCCCTCCACTTT
>TRBV2|TRBD1|NA|TRBJ2-7
CASSPDRGPSYEQYF
TGTGCCAGCAGCCCGGACAGGGGCCCCTCCTACGAGCAGTACTTC
>TRBV29-1|TRBD1|NA|TRBJ2-2
CSVVFTGGYTGELFF
TGCAGCGTTGTGTTTACAGGGGGCTACACCGGGGAGCTGTTTTTT
>TRBV19|NA|once|TRBJ2-2
CASSITVGVTGELFF
TGTGCCAGTAGTATAACGGTCGGGGTCACCGGGGAGCTGTTTTTT
>TRBV4-1|NA|NA|TRBJ2-7
CASSQDAVREQYF
TGCGCCAGCAGCCAAGACGCGGTTAGGGAGCAGTACTTC
>TRBV7-8|NA|NA|TRBJ2-1
CASSDQPRNYNEQFF
TGTGCCAGCAGCGACCAACCAAGGAACTACAATGAGCAGTTCTTC
>TRBV9|TRBD2|few|TRBJ2-2
CASSAGLAGPNTGELFF
TGTGCCAGCAGCGCCGGACTAGCGGGACCGAACACCGGGGAGCTGTTTTTT
>TRBV2|TRBD2|NA|TRBJ2-7
CASSWVSGDEQYF
TGTGCCAGCAGTTGGGTCAGCGGGGACGAGCAGTACTTC
>TRBV4-1|NA|once|TRBJ1-2
CASSQEGRRQRANGYTF
TGCGCCAGCAGCCAAGAGGGGCGAAGGCAGCGGGCAAATGGCTACACCTTC
>TRBV4-2|NA|NA|TRBJ1-2
CASSQDSGSRGVGYTF
TGTGCCAGCAGCCAAGATAGTGGATCTAGGGGTGTCGGCTACACCTTC
>TRBV13|TRBD1|NA|TRBJ1-2
CASEGTGEEVSYGYTF
TGTGCTTCGGAGGGGACAGGGGAGGAAGTGAGCTATGGCTACACCTTC
>TRBV6-1|NA|NA|TRBJ1-3
CASTSQGSGNTIYF
TGTGCCAGCACCTCTCAGGGTTCTGGAAACACCATATATTTT
>TRBV18|NA|NA|TRBJ1-1
CASSPRTVGEAFF
TGTGCCAGCTCACCCAGGACAGTAGGTGAAGCTTTCTTT
>TRBV28|NA|NA|TRBJ2-7
CASWDLGGYEQYF
TGTGCCAGCTGGGACTTAGGCGGCTACGAGCAGTACTTC
>TRBV18|NA|NA|TRBJ2-2
CASSPSQTGELFF
TGTGCCAGCTCACCATCCCAGACCGGGGAGCTGTTTTTT
>TRBV5-4|NA|NA|TRBJ2-1
CASSLNNEQFF
TGTGCCAGCAGCTTGAACAATGAGCAGTTCTTC
>TRBV9|NA|NA|TRBJ1-1
CASSAGVFAEAFF
TGTGCCAGCAGCGCAGGGGTATTTGCTGAAGCTTTCTTT
>TRBV2|NA|NA|TRBJ1-2
CASSALILKMTYSNYGYTF
TGTGCCAGCAGTGCCCTCATCCTAAAAATGACATACTCTAACTATGGCTACACCTTC
>TRBV25-1|NA|once|TRBJ1-6
CASSEARGSPLHF
TGTGCCAGCAGTGAAGCTCGCGGTTCACCCCTCCACTTT
>TRBV6-5|NA|NA|TRBJ1-1
CASYRDHGTEAFF
TGTGCCAGCTACCGGGATCATGGGACTGAAGCTTTCTTT